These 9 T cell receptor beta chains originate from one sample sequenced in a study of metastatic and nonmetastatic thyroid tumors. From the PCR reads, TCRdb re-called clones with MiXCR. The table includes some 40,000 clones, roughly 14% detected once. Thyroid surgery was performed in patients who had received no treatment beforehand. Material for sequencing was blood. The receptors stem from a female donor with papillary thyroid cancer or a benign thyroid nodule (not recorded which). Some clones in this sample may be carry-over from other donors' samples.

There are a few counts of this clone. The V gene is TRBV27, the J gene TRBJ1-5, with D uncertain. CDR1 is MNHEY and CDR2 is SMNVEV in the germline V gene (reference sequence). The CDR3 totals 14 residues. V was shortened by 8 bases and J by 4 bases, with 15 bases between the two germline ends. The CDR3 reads CASGPRGGNQPQHF. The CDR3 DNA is TGTGCCAGCGGCCCCCGTGGCGGGAATCAGCCCCAGCATTTT.

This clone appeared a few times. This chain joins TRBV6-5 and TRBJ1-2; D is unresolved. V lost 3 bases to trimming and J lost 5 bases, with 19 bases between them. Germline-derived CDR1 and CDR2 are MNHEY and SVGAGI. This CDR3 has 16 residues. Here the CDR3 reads CASSYSAGTAFYGYTF. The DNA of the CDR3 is TGTGCCAGCAGTTATTCCGCCGGAACAGCCTTTTATGGCTACACCTTC.

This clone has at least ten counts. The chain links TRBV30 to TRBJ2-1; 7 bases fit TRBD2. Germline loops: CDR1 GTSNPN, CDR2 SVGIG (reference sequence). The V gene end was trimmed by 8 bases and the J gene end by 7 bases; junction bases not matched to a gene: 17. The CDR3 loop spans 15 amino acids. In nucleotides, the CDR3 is TGTGCCCGAAATTTGGCGGGAGAGAGGGTAAATGAGCAGTTCTTC. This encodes CARNLAGERVNEQFF.

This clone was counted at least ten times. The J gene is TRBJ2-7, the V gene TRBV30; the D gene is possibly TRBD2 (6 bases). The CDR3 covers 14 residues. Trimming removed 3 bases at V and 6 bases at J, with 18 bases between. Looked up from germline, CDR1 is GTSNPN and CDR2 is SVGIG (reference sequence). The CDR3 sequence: CAWRTGELAPEQYF. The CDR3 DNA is TGTGCCTGGAGAACGGGGGAACTAGCACCCGAGCAGTACTTC.

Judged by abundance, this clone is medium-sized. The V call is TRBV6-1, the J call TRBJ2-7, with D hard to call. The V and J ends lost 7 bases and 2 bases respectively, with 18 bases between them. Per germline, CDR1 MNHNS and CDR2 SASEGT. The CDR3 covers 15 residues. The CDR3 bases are TGTGCCAGCATGGGGAACTACCGGGCCGCCTACGAGCAGTACTTC. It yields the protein CASMGNYRAAYEQYF.

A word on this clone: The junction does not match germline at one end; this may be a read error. DNA of the CDR3: TGTGCCAGCATCCCGACTAGCGGTGACACAGATACGCAGGATTTT. Translating gives CASIPTSGDTDTQDF. The chain links TRBV25-1 to TRBJ2-3; the match to TRBD2 covers 9 bases. The V gene's germline CDR1 is MGHDK and CDR2 SYGVNS. This CDR3 is 15 amino acids long.

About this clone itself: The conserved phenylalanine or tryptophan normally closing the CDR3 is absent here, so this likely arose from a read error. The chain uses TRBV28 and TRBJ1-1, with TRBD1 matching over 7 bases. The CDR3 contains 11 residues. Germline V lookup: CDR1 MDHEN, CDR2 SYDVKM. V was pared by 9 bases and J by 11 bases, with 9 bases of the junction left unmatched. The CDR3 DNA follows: TGTGCCAGTAGGGGAGCCAGGGGGGCTTTCTTA. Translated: CASRGARGAFL.

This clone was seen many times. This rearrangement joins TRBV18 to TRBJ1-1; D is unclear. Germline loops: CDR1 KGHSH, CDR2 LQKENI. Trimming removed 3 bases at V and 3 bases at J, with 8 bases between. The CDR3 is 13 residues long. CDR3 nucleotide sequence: TGTGCCAGCTCACCTAGCGGTGACACTGAAGCTTTCTTT. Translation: CASSPSGDTEAFF.

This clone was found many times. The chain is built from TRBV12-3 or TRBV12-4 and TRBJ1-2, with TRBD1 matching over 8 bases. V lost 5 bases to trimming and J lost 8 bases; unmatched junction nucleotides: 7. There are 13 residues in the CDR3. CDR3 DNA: TGTGCCAGCAGTCGACAGGGGAATAAAGGCTACACCTTC. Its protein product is CASSRQGNKGYTF.